This T cell receptor beta chain stems from a study of cytomegalovirus exposure and HLA in healthy donors. On the study more broadly: Researchers previously reported finding just under 120 million unique TCR beta sequences from 170 million or so T cells.

Worth noting for this clone: The antigen is unknown.

Notes on the study in general: Versus the approximately 670-donor mean, an Asian-associated ancestry cluster reportedly showed fewer N-insertions in a later analysis.

Primers included in the PCR were 60 Vbeta and 13 Jbeta primers. Some clones are missing from TCRdb's copy, which holds only in-frame ones; the method was immunoSEQ multiplex PCR. Counted here are under 130,000 clones, about 80% occurring once; the ten biggest clones make up about 2.8%. J was trimmed by 4 bases and V by 6 bases; bases with no gene match: 8. The CDR3 runs to 14 residues. In germline, CDR1 is WNHNN, CDR2 SYGVQD (reference sequence). The TCR was taken from a man aged 50 to 60 in good health and CMV-seropositive. Sequenced input: PBMCs. The chain carries TRBV10-1 and TRBJ2-7; TRBD1 agrees at 8 bases. CDR3 in amino acids: CASRYPGGLYEQYF. The DNA of the CDR3 is TGCGCCAGCAGATACCCAGGGGGCCTATACGAGCAGTACTTC.